These T cell receptor beta chains were read from a single sample in a study of T cell changes during pregnancy in multiple sclerosis. Profiling relied on immunoSEQ multiplex PCR, and the TCRdb table lists in-frame clones only, not all of them. The table lists approximately 60,000 clones, about nine tenths of them singletons. Sample: peripheral blood, taken in the first trimester of pregnancy. Receptor source: a female donor with multiple sclerosis, enrolled in a pregnancy study. Both conserved end residues are part of each CDR3. Fields, in order: J gene, V gene, CDR3 protein.

TRBJ2-7 TRBV7-9 CASSPTVAGLSSYEQYF
TRBJ2-1 TRBV19 CASSIEPMVPGEQFF
TRBJ2-2 TRBV7-3 CASSLTSVAGELFF
TRBJ1-1 TRBV5-4 CASSLAKGAANTEAFF
TRBJ1-3 TRBV10-3 CATRSGDSGNTIYF
TRBJ2-7 TRBV27 CASSLNGQIWYRGFEQYF
TRBJ2-1 TRBV15 CATSEEGHEQFF
TRBJ2-7 TRBV27 CASSRREMGRGQYF
TRBJ2-2 TRBV7-6 CASTSRRDTGELFF
TRBJ2-5 TRBV19 CASSSGTAQQETQYF
TRBJ2-1 TRBV19 CASKEGGYNEQFF
TRBJ1-5 TRBV11-3 CASSSPTGTIENQPQHF